Shown below are 27 T cell receptor beta chains from a single sample sequenced in a study of cytomegalovirus exposure and HLA in healthy donors. Data came from immunoSEQ multiplex PCR; TCRdb stores just in-frame clones and leaves some out. The sample has tens of thousands of clones, almost 97% seen once. Sequenced sample: PBMCs. The receptors derive from a man in his late teens or twenties in good health and CMV-seropositive.

The rearrangement links TRBV5-6 to TRBJ2-1, with TRBD1 as a possible D gene (5 bases). CDR3 size: 15 residues. The V end lost 0 bases, the J end lost 7 bases, and 14 bases lay between the germline ends. Germline assignment: CDR1 SGHDT and CDR2 YYEEEE. The CDR3 loop reads CASSLGSGNRNEQFF. As DNA, the CDR3 is TGTGCCAGCAGCTTGGGTTCTGGGAACAGGAATGAGCAGTTCTTC.

The V and J genes are TRBV9 and TRBJ1-1; D not resolved. Germline CDR1 reads SGDLS; CDR2 reads YYNGEE. V was clipped by 0 bases and J by 5 bases, with 11 bases between them. This CDR3 spans 14 amino acids. The CDR3 DNA reads TGTGCCAGCAGCGTAGACCCAGGAGGAACTGAAGCTTTCTTT. Protein sequence: CASSVDPGGTEAFF.

The gene calls are TRBV19 and TRBJ2-1; 12 bases are shared with TRBD1. The J segment lost 9 bases and the V segment lost 4 bases, leaving 10 bases of the junction unmatched. Germline V gene data show CDR1 as LNHDA and CDR2 as SQIVND (reference sequence). This CDR3 region has 16 residues. CDR3 residues: CASSSRDRGLKGEQFF. CDR3 nucleotides: TGTGCCAGTAGTAGCCGGGACAGGGGGCTGAAGGGTGAGCAGTTCTTC.

About this clone: The junction and the germline gene differ at one end; a read error may be behind it. The CDR3 nucleotides read TGTGCCTGGAGTGTTAGGGAGACACCTAATTATGGCTACACCTTC. This codes for CAWSVRETPNYGYTF. The chain links TRBV30 to TRBJ1-2, with D hard to call. The CDR3 totals 15 residues. The germline V gene encodes CDR1 GTSNPN and CDR2 SVGIG (reference sequence).

This chain joins TRBV6-5 and TRBJ2-1; the D is unclear. V shed 5 bases and J shed 4 bases, with 3 bases lying between them. CDR3 size: 11 residues. Germline CDR1 and CDR2: MNHEY and SVGAGI. CDR3 coding DNA: TGTGCCAGCAGTGCGTACAATGAGCAGTTCTTC. Encoded protein: CASSAYNEQFF.

This clone showed up just once. J is TRBJ2-2 and V is TRBV10-1; 7 bases align to TRBD2. Germline CDR1 WNHNN, CDR2 SYGVQD (reference sequence). Trimming at V came to 2 bases and at J to 3 bases, leaving 3 bases not matched to a gene. CDR3 length equals 15 residues. The CDR3 nucleotides read TGCGCCAGCAGTGAGCGGGAGGACTACACCGGGGAGCTGTTTTTT. Amino acids: CASSEREDYTGELFF.

The genes are TRBV5-4 and TRBJ2-3, with TRBD2 matching 9 bases. Germline V gene lookup returns CDR1 SGHNT and CDR2 YYREEE (reference sequence). The V segment lost 5 bases and the J segment 0 bases; nucleotides outside the gene matches: 7. CDR3 size: 16 residues. CDR3 nucleotides: TGTGCCAGCAGTAGCGGGAGTGCTCGTAGCACAGATACGCAGTATTTT. Its translation is CASSSGSARSTDTQYF.

The chain carries TRBV28 and TRBJ1-2; 8 bases map to TRBD1. V lost 6 bases, J lost 7 bases, and 10 bases stayed unmatched. This CDR3 is built from 14 residues. Germline V gene data show CDR1 as MDHEN and CDR2 as SYDVKM. CDR3 residues: CASSSGGAGFGYTF. The CDR3 DNA sequence: TGTGCCAGCAGCTCAGGGGGCGCAGGTTTTGGCTACACCTTC.

The CDR3 reads CASMREDGYEQYF. The CDR3 DNA sequence: TGTGCCAGCATGCGGGAGGACGGCTACGAGCAGTACTTC. The gene calls are TRBV2 and TRBJ2-7; 8 bases are shared with TRBD2. In germline, CDR1 is SNHLY, CDR2 FYNNEI. The CDR3 contains 13 residues. V shed 7 bases, J shed 3 bases, and the junction held 5 bases outside the gene matches. The variable domain in full, with the rest retrieved from reference TRBV2 and TRBJ2-7, is EPEVTQTPSHQVTQMGQEVILRCVPISNHLYFYWYRQILGQKVEFLVSFYNNEISEKSEIFDDQFSVERPDGSNFTLKIRSTKLEDSAMYFCASMREDGYEQYFGPGTRLTVT.

The chain combines TRBV19 with TRBJ1-2, with a possible D match to TRBD1 (5 bases). The CDR3 spans 12 residues. CDR1 is LNHDA, CDR2 SQIVND, per germline (reference sequence). Trimming left V 5 bases short and J 4 bases short, with 8 bases between. In DNA form, the CDR3 reads TGTGCCAGTAGTTACAGGCCCTATGGCTACACCTTC. Amino acid sequence: CASSYRPYGYTF.

The rearrangement uses TRBV4-1 and TRBJ1-3; possibly TRBD1 for D (5 bases). Germline values: CDR1 MGHRA, CDR2 YSYEKL. This CDR3 has 14 residues. V shed 4 bases and J shed 2 bases, with 9 bases lying between them. The DNA for the CDR3 is TGCGCCAGCAGCCCCGGGACTACTGGAAACACCATATATTTT. Protein: CASSPGTTGNTIYF.

The rearrangement joins TRBV29-1 to TRBJ2-1; 10 bases are a match to TRBD1. In germline, CDR1 is SQVTM, CDR2 ANQGSEA. This CDR3 has 17 residues. Unmatched junction bases numbered 16, after V lost 2 bases and J lost 9 bases. The CDR3: CSVESIHGTGVSFEQFF. In DNA form, the CDR3 reads TGCAGCGTTGAATCGATTCACGGGACAGGGGTGAGTTTTGAGCAGTTCTTC.

The V call is TRBV7-2, the J call TRBJ1-3; TRBD1 matches 7 bases. The germline V gene encodes CDR1 SGHTA and CDR2 FQGNSA. V dropped 3 bases and J dropped 1; count of bases not matched to a gene: 3. This CDR3 has 15 amino acids. The CDR3 spells CASSFTGESGNTIYF. DNA for the CDR3: TGTGCCAGCAGCTTCACAGGGGAATCTGGAAACACCATATATTTT.

This sequence joins TRBV30 and TRBJ1-1, with 7 bases identical to TRBD1. Germline loops: CDR1 GTSNPN, CDR2 SVGIG (reference sequence). J gave up 7 bases and V 7 bases, and 6 bases lay outside the gene matches. This CDR3 has 11 amino acids. DNA of the CDR3: TGTGCCTTCTCCGGACAGGTTGAAGCTTTCTTT. Translated: CAFSGQVEAFF.

The chain combines TRBV15 with TRBJ1-2; 9 nucleotides line up with TRBD1. The trim removed 5 bases at V and 5 bases at J, leaving 3 bases unmatched. CDR1 is LNHNV and CDR2 is YYDKDF in the germline V gene (reference sequence). This CDR3 has 13 amino acids. Here the CDR3 DNA reads TGTGCCACCAGCCTGGGACAGGGATATGGCTACACCTTC. Its translation is CATSLGQGYGYTF. Combining the CDR3 with reference TRBV15 and TRBJ1-2 gives the whole variable domain DAMVIQNPRYQVTQFGKPVTLSCSQTLNHNVMYWYQQKSSQAPKLLFHYYDKDFNNEADTPDNFQSRRPNTSFCFLDIRSPGLGDTAMYLCATSLGQGYGYTFGSGTRLTVV.

The V call is TRBV2, the J call TRBJ2-5, with a possible D match to TRBD1 (6 bases). Trimming cost V 4 bases and J 2 bases, with 8 bases left between them. The germline gives CDR1 SNHLY, CDR2 FYNNEI. The CDR3 sequence is 13 residues long. This CDR3 is CASSGQGQETQYF. The CDR3 DNA reads TGTGCCAGCAGTGGGCAGGGGCAAGAGACCCAGTACTTC.

The V call is TRBV7-2, the J call TRBJ2-7; TRBD1 agrees at 7 bases. V trimming: 3 bases; J trimming: 7 bases; junction bases outside the gene matches: 9. Germline values: CDR1 SGHTA, CDR2 FQGNSA. The CDR3 covers 14 residues. Here the CDR3 reads CASSFRQGPGEQYF. The CDR3 coding sequence is TGTGCCAGCAGCTTTAGACAGGGCCCGGGAGAGCAGTACTTC.

The rearrangement uses TRBV6-1 and TRBJ1-5; 9 positions agree with TRBD1. CDR1 is MNHNS and CDR2 is SASEGT in the germline V gene. The CDR3 has 15 residues. The V and J ends lost 6 bases and 7 bases, in that order; junction bases with no gene match: 10. CDR3 nucleotide sequence: TGTGCCAGCAGGGAACAGGGGGCGCGTAGACAGCCCCAGCATTTT. This gives the protein CASREQGARRQPQHF.

V is TRBV11-2 and J is TRBJ2-7; D call uncertain. The CDR3 covers 14 residues. V was cut by 4 bases and J by 7 bases, with 17 bases left in between. From germline, CDR1 is SGHAT and CDR2 FQNNGV. The CDR3 nucleotides read TGTGCCAGCAGCTCGACTGGGTTCAGCAAGGAGCAGTACTTC. Translation gives CASSSTGFSKEQYF. The full variable domain, in which reference TRBV11-2 and TRBJ2-7 provide the parts outside the CDR3, is EAGVAQSPRYKIIEKRQSVAFWCNPISGHATLYWYQQILGQGPKLLIQFQNNGVVDDSQLPKDRFSAERLKGVDSTLKIQPAKLEDSAVYLCASSSTGFSKEQYFGPGTRLTVT.

V and J are TRBV6-6 and TRBJ2-7; TRBD1 matches at 7 bases. Trimming removed 7 bases from V and 2 bases from J; junction bases left unmatched: 8. Per germline, CDR1 MNHNY and CDR2 SVGAGI (reference sequence). The CDR3 spans 14 residues. CDR3 amino acids: CASTRTGHAYEQYF. The CDR3 DNA reads as TGTGCCAGCACCCGGACAGGACATGCCTACGAGCAGTACTTC.

This rearrangement joins TRBV18 to TRBJ2-7, with D perhaps TRBD2 (5 bases). The CDR3 length is 17 residues. Trimming removed 6 bases from V and 6 bases from J, with 27 bases in between. Germline V gives CDR1 KGHSH, CDR2 LQKENI. The CDR3 sequence is CASSQRASSYDYGEQYF. DNA for the CDR3: TGTGCCAGCTCGCAAAGGGCCTCCTCCTACGACTACGGCGAGCAGTACTTC.

The chain recombines TRBV4-1 with TRBJ1-2; maybe TRBD1 (5 bases). Germline-derived CDR1 and CDR2 are MGHRA and YSYEKL. The CDR3 length is 18 residues. V shed 4 bases and J shed 6 bases, with 27 bases lying between them. CDR3 in amino acids: CASSRIPHVGEGTNGYTF. CDR3 in DNA: TGCGCCAGCAGCCGGATACCCCATGTAGGGGAGGGGACTAATGGCTACACCTTC.

V and J are TRBV30 and TRBJ1-2; D call uncertain. Germline values: CDR1 GTSNPN, CDR2 SVGIG (reference sequence). This CDR3 is built from 12 residues. The V and J ends lost 2 bases and 8 bases respectively, with 12 bases between them. The CDR3 loop reads CAWSPQAGGYTF. The DNA for the CDR3 is TGTGCCTGGAGTCCCCAGGCGGGGGGCTACACCTTC.

The V call is TRBV2, the J call TRBJ2-3, with 12 bases fitting TRBD2. V shed 4 bases and J 7 bases; nucleotides not matched to a gene: 6. This CDR3 comprises 15 residues. Germline CDR1 SNHLY, CDR2 FYNNEI. The CDR3 reads CASSARTSGAHTQYF. The CDR3 DNA sequence: TGTGCCAGCAGTGCCCGGACTAGCGGGGCCCATACGCAGTATTTT.

The chain combines TRBV30 with TRBJ2-1, with 9 bases identical to TRBD2. V shed 2 bases, J shed 5 bases, and the junction held 7 bases outside the gene matches. In germline, CDR1 is GTSNPN, CDR2 SVGIG (reference sequence). The CDR3 length is 15 residues. CDR3: CAWSTGTSRNNEQFF. CDR3 nucleotides: TGTGCCTGGAGTACCGGGACTAGCCGTAACAATGAGCAGTTCTTC.

The chain combines TRBV27 with TRBJ2-1; D might be TRBD2 (6 bases). CDR1 is MNHEY and CDR2 is SMNVEV in the germline V gene (reference sequence). The CDR3 covers 13 residues. Deletions cut 6 bases from V and 6 bases from J, with 12 bases between. For the CDR3, the DNA is TGTGCCAGCAGGTTGGGGGGAGCCAATGAGCAGTTCTTC. It encodes CASRLGGANEQFF.

CDR3 nucleotide sequence: TGTGCCAGCAGGGGTAACAGGGGGCTTAAAAACATTCAGTACTTC. Residues: CASRGNRGLKNIQYF. This rearrangement joins TRBV2 to TRBJ2-4; 9 positions match TRBD1. This CDR3 spans 15 amino acids. The V segment lost 6 bases and the J segment 4 bases; nucleotides outside the gene matches: 7. Germline CDR1 is SNHLY and CDR2 is FYNNEI.